A single sample is the source of the 12 T cell receptor beta chains below, sequenced in a study of blood T cell repertoires in COVID-19. Clones were sequenced by immunoSEQ multiplex PCR, and TCRdb holds only the in-frame ones, with some missing. Among about 110,000 clones listed, roughly 88% were seen once. The sample comprised peripheral blood. These TCRs come from a man aged 45 to 65 with active or convalescent COVID-19.

The chain links TRBV18 to TRBJ1-4; D remains unclear. Germline V gene data show CDR1 as KGHSH and CDR2 as LQKENI. CDR3 length: 12 residues. With 4 bases removed from V and 7 bases from J, the gap between germline ends came to 7 bases. This CDR3 reads CASSQDFEKLFF. The CDR3 DNA reads TGTGCCAGCTCACAAGACTTTGAAAAACTGTTTTTT.

The genes are TRBV2 and TRBJ2-1; 11 bases map to TRBD2. Trimming removed 7 bases from V and 7 bases from J; junction bases left unmatched: 9. CDR3 length equals 15 residues. The germline V gene encodes CDR1 SNHLY and CDR2 FYNNEI. This CDR3 is CASKLAGGRFNEQFF. CDR3 DNA: TGTGCCAGCAAATTAGCGGGAGGGAGATTTAATGAGCAGTTCTTC.

As concerns this clone: At one of its ends the junction is not consistent with the germline gene, which may arise from a read error. V is TRBV5-1 and J is TRBJ2-7, with a possible D match to TRBD2 (5 bases). The CDR3 extends over 11 amino acids. Germline V gene sequence: CDR1 SGHRS, CDR2 YFSETQ. CDR3 in amino acids: CASSFGGDVSF. The CDR3 nucleotides are TGCGCCAGCAGCTTTGGAGGTGATGTGAGCTTC.

This chain uses TRBV27 with TRBJ1-4; 7 nucleotides line up with TRBD1. The ends lost 2 bases at V and 2 bases at J; junction bases unmatched: 2. Looked up from germline, CDR1 is MNHEY and CDR2 is SMNVEV (reference sequence). The CDR3 runs 15 residues. The CDR3 is CASSLLTGTNEKLFF. In DNA, the CDR3 is TGTGCCAGCAGTTTACTGACAGGGACTAATGAAAAACTGTTTTTT.

V and J are TRBV19 and TRBJ2-6; 8 bases match TRBD1. With V trimmed by 5 bases and J by 0 bases, 9 bases remained unmatched. Germline assignment: CDR1 LNHDA and CDR2 SQIVND (reference sequence). This CDR3 has 18 residues. DNA of the CDR3: TGTGCCAGTAGTGCCCTGGGACAGGCGAACTCTGGGGCCAACGTCCTGACTTTC. Encoded protein: CASSALGQANSGANVLTF.

This clone was picked up a small number of times. This rearrangement joins TRBV28 to TRBJ1-2, with TRBD1 matching over 7 bases. In germline, CDR1 is MDHEN, CDR2 SYDVKM. The CDR3 is made up of 15 amino acids. Losses at the gene ends were 6 bases for V and 0 bases for J; bases not matched to a gene: 7. The CDR3 DNA follows: TGTGCCAGCAGCTTACCGACAGGGACTAACTATGGCTACACCTTC. As protein: CASSLPTGTNYGYTF.

This clone was found a few times. The V gene is TRBV5-5, the J gene TRBJ2-1; 11 bases line up with TRBD2. Germline V gene sequence: CDR1 SGHKS, CDR2 YYEKEE (reference sequence). J lost 2 bases, V lost 2 bases, and 3 bases had no gene match. The CDR3 has 16 residues. The CDR3 nucleotides are TGTGCCAGCAGCTTAGTTAGCGGGGGGGCCTACAATGAGCAGTTCTTC. Its protein is CASSLVSGGAYNEQFF.

The rearrangement joins TRBV10-3 to TRBJ2-7; D perhaps matches TRBD1 (5 bases). This CDR3 region has 14 residues. Trimming removed 3 bases from V and 0 bases from J, with 9 bases in between. Germline assignment: CDR1 ENHRY and CDR2 SYGVKD. The CDR3 DNA is TGTGCCATCAGTGATTACAGGAACTCCTACGAGCAGTACTTC. Amino acid sequence: CAISDYRNSYEQYF.

The chain couples TRBV11-2 to TRBJ2-7; tentative D call: TRBD2 (6 bases). The CDR3 is 16 amino acids. V lost 7 bases, J lost 0 bases, and 19 bases lay in between. Germline-derived CDR1 and CDR2 are SGHAT and FQNNGV. This CDR3 reads CASKGLAGPSSYEQYF. CDR3 in DNA: TGTGCCAGCAAGGGTCTTGCGGGACCCAGCTCCTACGAGCAGTACTTC.

V usage is TRBV10-1 and J usage is TRBJ1-1, with 10 positions matching TRBD1. CDR1 and CDR2 (germline): WNHNN, SYGVQD (reference sequence). J was trimmed by 3 bases and V by 5 bases; bases with no gene match: 3. The CDR3 contains 14 residues. DNA for the CDR3: TGCGCCAGCAGTAAAGGACAGGGGGACACTGAAGCTTTCTTT. This sequence encodes CASSKGQGDTEAFF.

The count of this clone is one. CDR3 protein: CASSSGAGNTIYF. The CDR3 region has the DNA TGTGCCAGCAGTTCCGGGGCTGGAAACACCATATATTTT. This sequence joins TRBV27 and TRBJ1-3; D is undetermined. Germline CDR1 MNHEY, CDR2 SMNVEV (reference sequence). V gave up 4 bases and J gave up 2 bases, with 6 bases separating them. The CDR3 extends over 13 amino acids.

V usage is TRBV29-1 and J usage is TRBJ1-5, with 9 positions matching TRBD1. Unmatched junction bases numbered 21, after V lost 7 bases and J lost 11 bases. The CDR3 has 16 residues. Germline assignment: CDR1 SQVTM and CDR2 ANQGSEA. The CDR3 sequence: CSGLTLGDRDLPAQHF. In DNA form, the CDR3 reads TGCAGCGGCCTTACCCTCGGGGACAGGGATTTGCCAGCCCAGCATTTT.